Below, one T cell receptor (beta chain) is given with its context. Antigen specificity is unknown. Researchers took RNA transcripts and amplified the TCR beta CDR3 regions from them. A set of HTBI primers served as the primers for a first-round RT-PCR of the TCR CDR3. TCRdb recomputed calls from the multiplex PCR reads with MiXCR, one row per CDR3 protein. The sample gives over 150,000 distinct CDR3 sequences, around 16% of which show up once; about half is in the top ten. Germline values: CDR1 LGHNA, CDR2 YSLEER. CDR3 length: 14 residues. The V and J ends lost 1 base and 2 bases, in that order; junction bases with no gene match: 0. This entry is derived from a study of T cells in Graves' hyperthyroidism and ophthalmopathy. As for the study in general: Specimen type is peripheral blood, collected at initial diagnosis prior to any treatment.

Study conclusions and caveats: Ophthalmopathy and stable hyperthyroidism were separated by a 13 V-J model.

Material: blood. This TCR was sampled from a woman aged 45-59 years with Graves' hyperthyroidism. V gene TRBV4-3 combines with J gene TRBJ2-7; 9 bases fit TRBD1. The CDR3 sequence is CASSQGDRAYEQYF. The CDR3 coding sequence is TGCGCCAGCAGCCAAGGGGACAGGGCCTACGAGCAGTACTTC.